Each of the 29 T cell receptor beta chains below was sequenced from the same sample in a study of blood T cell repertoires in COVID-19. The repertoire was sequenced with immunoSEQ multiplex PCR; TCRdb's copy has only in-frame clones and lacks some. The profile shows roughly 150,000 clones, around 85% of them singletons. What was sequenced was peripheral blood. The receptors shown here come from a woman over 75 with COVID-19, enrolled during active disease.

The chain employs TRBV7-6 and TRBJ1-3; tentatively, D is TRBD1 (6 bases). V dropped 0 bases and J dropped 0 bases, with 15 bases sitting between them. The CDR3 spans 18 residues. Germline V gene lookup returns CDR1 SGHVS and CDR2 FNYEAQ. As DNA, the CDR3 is TGTGCCAGCAGCTTAGCGGCCAGGGGAACCATCTCTGGAAACACCATATATTTT. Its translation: CASSLAARGTISGNTIYF. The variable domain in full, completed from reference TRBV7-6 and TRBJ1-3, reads GAGVSQSPRYKVTKRGQDVALRCDPISGHVSLYWYRQALGQGPEFLTYFNYEAQQDKSGLPNDRFSAERPEGSISTLTIQRTEQRDSAMYRCASSLAARGTISGNTIYFGEGSWLTVV.

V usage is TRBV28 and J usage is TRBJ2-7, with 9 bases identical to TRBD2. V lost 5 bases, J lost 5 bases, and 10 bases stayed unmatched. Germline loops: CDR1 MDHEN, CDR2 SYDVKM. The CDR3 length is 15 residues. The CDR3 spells CASSSAGGGAHEQYF. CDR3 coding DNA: TGTGCCAGCAGTAGCGCAGGCGGGGGGGCTCACGAGCAGTACTTC.

The CDR3 sequence: CASSAKPGYNSPLHF. The CDR3 region has the DNA TGTGCCAGCAGCGCCAAACCCGGCTATAATTCACCCCTCCACTTT. The chain combines TRBV7-3 with TRBJ1-6; no reliable D call. The CDR3 is 15 amino acids. With 5 bases removed from V and 3 bases from J, the gap between germline ends came to 11 bases. Germline CDR1 and CDR2: SGHTA and FQGTGA.

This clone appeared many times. CDR3 sequence reads: CASSATGNTEAFF. In nucleotides, the CDR3 is TGTGCCAGTAGTGCTACAGGGAACACTGAAGCTTTCTTT. This chain uses TRBV19 with TRBJ1-1, with D tentatively TRBD1 (5 bases). The CDR3 is made up of 13 amino acids. Germline V gene lookup returns CDR1 LNHDA and CDR2 SQIVND (reference sequence). Trimming shortened V by 5 bases and J by 1 base, and 8 bases separated the two germline ends.

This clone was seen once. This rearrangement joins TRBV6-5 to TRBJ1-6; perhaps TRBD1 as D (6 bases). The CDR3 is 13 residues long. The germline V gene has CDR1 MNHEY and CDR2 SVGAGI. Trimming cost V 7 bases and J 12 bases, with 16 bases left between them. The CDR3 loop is CASNPDSFLPLHF. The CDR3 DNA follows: TGTGCCAGCAACCCGGACAGTTTTCTACCCCTCCACTTT.

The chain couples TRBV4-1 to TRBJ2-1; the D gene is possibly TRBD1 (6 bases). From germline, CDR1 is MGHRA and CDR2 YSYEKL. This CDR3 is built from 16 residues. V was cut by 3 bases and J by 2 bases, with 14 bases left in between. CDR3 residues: CASSQITRTAYNEQFF. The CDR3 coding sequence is TGCGCCAGCAGCCAGATTACTCGGACAGCCTACAATGAGCAGTTCTTC.

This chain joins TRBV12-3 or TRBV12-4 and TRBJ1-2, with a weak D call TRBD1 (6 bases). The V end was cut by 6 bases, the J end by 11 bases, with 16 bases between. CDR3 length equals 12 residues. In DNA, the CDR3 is TGTGCCAGCAGCTACAGGGAATTGGGGTACACCTTC. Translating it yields CASSYRELGYTF.

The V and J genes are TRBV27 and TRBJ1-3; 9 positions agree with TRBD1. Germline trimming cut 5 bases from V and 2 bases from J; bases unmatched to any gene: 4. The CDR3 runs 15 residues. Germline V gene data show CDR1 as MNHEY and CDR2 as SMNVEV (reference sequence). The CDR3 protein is CASSNRQGAGNTIYF. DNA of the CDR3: TGTGCCAGCAGTAATAGACAGGGGGCTGGAAACACCATATATTTT.

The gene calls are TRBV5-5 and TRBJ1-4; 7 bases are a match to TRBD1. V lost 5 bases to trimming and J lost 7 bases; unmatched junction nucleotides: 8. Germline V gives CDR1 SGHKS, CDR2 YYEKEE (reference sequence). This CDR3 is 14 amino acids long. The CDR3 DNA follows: TGTGCCAGCAGTATTACAGGGGATCCTGAAAAACTGTTTTTT. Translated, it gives CASSITGDPEKLFF.

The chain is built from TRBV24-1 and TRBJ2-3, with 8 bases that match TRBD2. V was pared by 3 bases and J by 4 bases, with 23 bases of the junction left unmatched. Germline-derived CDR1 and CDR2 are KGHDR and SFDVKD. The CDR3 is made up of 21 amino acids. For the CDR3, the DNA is TGTGCCACCAGTGATCCCCTCCCAGGGCGGGAGGAACCGGGTGGGGCAGATACGCAGTATTTT. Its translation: CATSDPLPGREEPGGADTQYF.

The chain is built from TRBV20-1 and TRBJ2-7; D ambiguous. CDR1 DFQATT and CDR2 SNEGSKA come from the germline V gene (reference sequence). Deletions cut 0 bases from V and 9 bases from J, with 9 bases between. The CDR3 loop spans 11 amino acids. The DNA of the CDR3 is TGCAGTGCTAGAGATCGGGTCGGGCAGTACTTC. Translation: CSARDRVGQYF.

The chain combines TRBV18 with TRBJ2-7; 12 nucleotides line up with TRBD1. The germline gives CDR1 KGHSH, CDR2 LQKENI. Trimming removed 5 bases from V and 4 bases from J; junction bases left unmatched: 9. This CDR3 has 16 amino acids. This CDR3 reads CASSSTGQGARYEQYF. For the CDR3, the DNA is TGTGCCAGCTCATCCACGGGACAGGGGGCAAGGTACGAGCAGTACTTC. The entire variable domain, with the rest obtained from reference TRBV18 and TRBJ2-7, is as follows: NAGVMQNPRHLVRRRGQEARLRCSPMKGHSHVYWYRQLPEEGLKFMVYLQKENIIDESGMPKERFSAEFPKEGPSILRIQQVVRGDSAAYFCASSSTGQGARYEQYFGPGTRLTVT.

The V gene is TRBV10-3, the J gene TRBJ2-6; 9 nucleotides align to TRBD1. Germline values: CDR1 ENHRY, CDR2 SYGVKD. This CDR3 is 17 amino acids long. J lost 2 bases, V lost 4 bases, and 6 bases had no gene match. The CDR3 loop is CAISGDRAFAGANVLTF. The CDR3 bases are TGTGCCATCAGTGGGGACAGGGCTTTCGCTGGGGCCAACGTCCTGACTTTC.

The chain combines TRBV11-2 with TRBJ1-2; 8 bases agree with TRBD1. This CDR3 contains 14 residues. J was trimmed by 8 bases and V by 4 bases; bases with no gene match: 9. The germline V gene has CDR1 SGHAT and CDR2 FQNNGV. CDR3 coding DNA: TGTGCCAGCAGCTCCTCCAGGGGGCGGCAAGGCTACACCTTC. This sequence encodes CASSSSRGRQGYTF.

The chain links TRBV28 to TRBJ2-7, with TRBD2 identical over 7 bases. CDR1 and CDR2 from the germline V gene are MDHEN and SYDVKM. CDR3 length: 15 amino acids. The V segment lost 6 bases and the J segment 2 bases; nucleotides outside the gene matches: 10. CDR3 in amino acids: CASRQSGTAAYEQYF. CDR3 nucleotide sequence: TGTGCCAGCAGACAAAGCGGGACCGCCGCCTACGAGCAGTACTTC.

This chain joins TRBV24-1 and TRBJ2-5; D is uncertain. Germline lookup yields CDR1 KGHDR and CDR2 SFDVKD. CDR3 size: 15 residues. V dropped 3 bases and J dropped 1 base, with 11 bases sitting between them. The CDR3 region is CATSDQAPGQETQYF. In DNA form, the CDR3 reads TGTGCCACCAGTGATCAGGCCCCCGGCCAAGAGACCCAGTACTTC.

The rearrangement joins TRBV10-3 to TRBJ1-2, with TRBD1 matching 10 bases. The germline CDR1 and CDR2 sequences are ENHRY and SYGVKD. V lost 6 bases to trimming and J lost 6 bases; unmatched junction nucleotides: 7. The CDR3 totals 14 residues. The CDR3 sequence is CAISNPGQGNGYTF. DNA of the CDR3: TGTGCCATCAGCAACCCGGGACAGGGGAATGGCTACACCTTC.

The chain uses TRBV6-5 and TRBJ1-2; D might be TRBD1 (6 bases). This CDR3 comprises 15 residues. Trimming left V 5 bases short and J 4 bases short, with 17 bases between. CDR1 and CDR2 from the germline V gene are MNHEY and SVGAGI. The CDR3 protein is CASSKQAGEGYGYTF. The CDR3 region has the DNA TGTGCCAGCAGTAAACAGGCAGGGGAGGGCTATGGCTACACCTTC.

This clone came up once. CDR3 protein: CASSPIAGGAETQYF. For the CDR3, the DNA is TGTGCCAGCAGCCCAATAGCGGGAGGGGCCGAGACCCAGTACTTC. The chain has TRBV9 and TRBJ2-5; TRBD2 aligns across 11 bases. V was clipped by 4 bases and J by 5 bases; unmatched bases: 7. CDR1 and CDR2 (germline): SGDLS, YYNGEE. The CDR3 spans 15 residues. The whole variable domain, filled in from reference TRBV9 and TRBJ2-5, reads DSGVTQTPKHLITATGQRVTLRCSPRSGDLSVYWYQQSLDQGLQFLIQYYNGEERAKGNILERFSAQQFPDLHSELNLSSLELGDSALYFCASSPIAGGAETQYFGPGTRLLVL.

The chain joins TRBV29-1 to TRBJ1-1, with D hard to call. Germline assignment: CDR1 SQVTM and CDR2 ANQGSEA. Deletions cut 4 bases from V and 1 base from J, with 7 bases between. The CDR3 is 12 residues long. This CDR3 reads CSVGLENTEAFF. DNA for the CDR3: TGCAGCGTTGGACTCGAGAACACTGAAGCTTTCTTT.

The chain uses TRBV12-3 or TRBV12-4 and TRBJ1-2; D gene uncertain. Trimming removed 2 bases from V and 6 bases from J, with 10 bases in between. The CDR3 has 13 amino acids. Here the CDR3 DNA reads TGTGCCAGCAGTTTAAGGCCCCAGGATGGCTACACCTTC. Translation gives CASSLRPQDGYTF.

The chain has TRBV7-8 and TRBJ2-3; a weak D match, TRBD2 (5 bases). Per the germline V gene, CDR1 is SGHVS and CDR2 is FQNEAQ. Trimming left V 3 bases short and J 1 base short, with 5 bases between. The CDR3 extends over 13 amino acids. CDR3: CASSFSGTDTQYF. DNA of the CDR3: TGTGCCAGCAGCTTTAGCGGCACAGATACGCAGTATTTT.

The CDR3, as DNA: TGTGCCAGCAGCTGGAGGACCGGGACAGGGTATGAAAAACTGTTTTTT. Its translation is CASSWRTGTGYEKLFF. The rearrangement joins TRBV5-5 to TRBJ1-4; 9 bases agree with TRBD1. The CDR3 runs to 16 residues. Germline trimming cut 3 bases from V and 6 bases from J; bases unmatched to any gene: 9. Germline CDR1 and CDR2: SGHKS and YYEKEE (reference sequence).

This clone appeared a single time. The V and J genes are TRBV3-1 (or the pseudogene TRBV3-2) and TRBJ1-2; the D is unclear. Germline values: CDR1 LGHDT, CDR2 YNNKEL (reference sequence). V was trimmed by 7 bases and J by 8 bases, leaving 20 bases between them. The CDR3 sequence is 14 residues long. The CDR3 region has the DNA TGTGCCAGCACACCGTCCTGGGAGCCTATCGGCTACACCTTC. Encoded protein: CASTPSWEPIGYTF.

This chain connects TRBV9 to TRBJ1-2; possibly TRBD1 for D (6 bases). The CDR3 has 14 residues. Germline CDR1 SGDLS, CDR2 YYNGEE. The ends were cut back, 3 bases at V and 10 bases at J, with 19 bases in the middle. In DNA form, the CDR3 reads TGTGCCAGCAGCGCCACAGACAGGAGACCCCTCTACACCTTC. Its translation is CASSATDRRPLYTF.

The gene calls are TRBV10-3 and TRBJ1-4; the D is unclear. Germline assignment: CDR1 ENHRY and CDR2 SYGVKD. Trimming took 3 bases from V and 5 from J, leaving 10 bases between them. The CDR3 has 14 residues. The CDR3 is CAISEAHANEKLFF. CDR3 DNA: TGTGCCATCAGTGAAGCCCATGCAAATGAAAAACTGTTTTTT.

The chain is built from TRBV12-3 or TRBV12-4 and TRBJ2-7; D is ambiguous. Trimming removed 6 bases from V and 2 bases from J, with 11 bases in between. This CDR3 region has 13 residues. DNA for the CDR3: TGTGCCAGCAGACGCCAGGCGCCCTACGAGCAGTACTTC. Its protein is CASRRQAPYEQYF.

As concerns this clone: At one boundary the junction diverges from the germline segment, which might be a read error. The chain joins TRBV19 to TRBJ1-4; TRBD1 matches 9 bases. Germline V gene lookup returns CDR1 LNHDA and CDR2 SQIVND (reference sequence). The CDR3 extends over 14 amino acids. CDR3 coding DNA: TGTACCAGTAGTAAGGGACAGGGTAATGAAAAACTGTTTTTT. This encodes CTSSKGQGNEKLFF.

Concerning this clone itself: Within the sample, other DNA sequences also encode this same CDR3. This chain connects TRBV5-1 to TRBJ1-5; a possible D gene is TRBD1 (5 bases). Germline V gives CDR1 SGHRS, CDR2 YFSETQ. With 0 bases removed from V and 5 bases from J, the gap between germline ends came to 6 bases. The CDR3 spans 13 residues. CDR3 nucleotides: TGCGCCAGCAGCTTGGCGGGGGATCAGCCCCAGCATTTT. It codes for CASSLAGDQPQHF. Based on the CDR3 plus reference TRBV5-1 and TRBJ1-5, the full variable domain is KAGVTQTPRYLIKTRGQQVTLSCSPISGHRSVSWYQQTPGQGLQFLFEYFSETQRNKGNFPGRFSGRQFSNSRSEMNVSTLELGDSALYLCASSLAGDQPQHFGDGTRLSIL.